Listed here are 8 T cell receptor beta chains from one sample, sequenced in a study of T-cell memory formation after mild COVID-19. TCRdb passed the 5' RACE reads through MiXCR, listing each CDR3 protein once. The table records nearly 250,000 distinct CDR3 sequences, 15% of them present only once. What was sequenced was PBMCs or a T cell subset sorted from them (not recorded which). These receptors were taken from an adult woman who had mild COVID-19 (a few samples of this study predate the infection). Cell type and time point are not known.

This chain links TRBV15 with TRBJ1-1; D is undetermined. The CDR3 totals 16 residues. Germline V CDR1 and CDR2: LNHNV, YYDKDF (reference sequence). Trimming took off 0 bases at V and 4 bases at J, with 15 bases between the two ends. The CDR3 protein is CATSRDLSGLSTEAFF. The CDR3 DNA is TGTGCCACCAGCAGAGATCTTTCGGGGTTGTCCACTGAAGCTTTCTTT.

The chain couples TRBV20-1 to TRBJ2-3; TRBD2 matches at 8 bases. V lost 3 bases, J lost 3 bases, and 5 bases stayed unmatched. The germline V gene encodes CDR1 DFQATT and CDR2 SNEGSKA (reference sequence). The CDR3 extends over 14 amino acids. The CDR3 bases are TGCAGTGCTAGTCTCACTAGCGGTACAGATACGCAGTATTTT. Its protein product is CSASLTSGTDTQYF.

At least ten counts were recorded for this clonotype. J is TRBJ2-3 and V is TRBV6-2 or TRBV6-3, with D perhaps TRBD2 (6 bases). Trimming removed 6 bases at V and 0 bases at J, with 16 bases between. Germline V CDR1 and CDR2: MNHEY, SVGEGT. CDR3 size: 16 residues. The CDR3 is CASSTTRTTSTDTQYF. CDR3 nucleotide sequence: TGTGCCAGCAGCACCACCCGGACTACCAGCACAGATACGCAGTATTTT.

The CDR3 coding sequence is TGTGCCATCGGGGAGGGAACGAGCAATCAGCCCCAGCATTTT. Translated: CAIGEGTSNQPQHF. The chain recombines TRBV6-6 with TRBJ1-5, with D unclear. The CDR3 runs to 14 residues. Germline lookup yields CDR1 MNHNY and CDR2 SVGAGI (reference sequence). Trimming removed 10 bases from V and 1 base from J, with 14 bases in between.

This clonotype was observed many times. This chain joins TRBV7-9 and TRBJ1-1, with 8 bases that match TRBD1. Germline V lookup: CDR1 SEHNR, CDR2 FQNEAQ (reference sequence). The CDR3 runs to 14 residues. Unmatched junction bases numbered 4, after V lost 4 bases and J lost 3 bases. In DNA form, the CDR3 reads TGTGCCAGCAGCTCCAACAGGGGGGACACTGAAGCTTTCTTT. This sequence encodes CASSSNRGDTEAFF.

This clonotype was seen a handful of times. V usage is TRBV5-1 and J usage is TRBJ2-3; D not resolved. The germline CDR1 and CDR2 sequences are SGHRS and YFSETQ. Trimming took off 10 bases at V and 5 bases at J, with 23 bases between the two ends. The CDR3 has 15 residues. CDR3 DNA: TGCGCCGGTCGTTCGACACCCCAGGCGAGAGATACGCAGTATTTT. Amino acids: CAGRSTPQARDTQYF.

This clonotype was observed a handful of times. The chain is built from TRBV5-1 and TRBJ2-7, with TRBD1 identical over 8 bases. The length of the CDR3 is 15 residues. Germline V gene data show CDR1 as SGHRS and CDR2 as YFSETQ. Losses at the gene ends were 5 bases for V and 1 base for J; bases not matched to a gene: 8. CDR3 sequence reads: CASRTGVVGSYEQYF. The DNA of the CDR3 is TGCGCCAGCAGGACAGGGGTCGTTGGGTCCTACGAGCAGTACTTC.

This clonotype was seen repeatedly, ten times or more. The chain is built from TRBV5-1 and TRBJ2-2; a weak D match, TRBD2 (6 bases). Per the germline V gene, CDR1 is SGHRS and CDR2 is YFSETQ. The CDR3 contains 15 residues. Trimming left V 4 bases short and J 0 bases short, with 10 bases between. The CDR3 loop is CASSNRLANTGELFF. CDR3 nucleotide sequence: TGCGCCAGCAGCAACCGACTAGCGAACACCGGGGAGCTGTTTTTT.